The rows below give T cell receptor beta chains drawn from one sample of a study of blood T cell repertoires in COVID-19. The assay was immunoSEQ multiplex PCR, and TCRdb's table has in-frame clones only and misses some. This sample has 350,000 to 400,000 clones; roughly nine tenths occur once, and the top ten carry around 0.94%. Sequences were obtained from PBMCs or T cells enriched from blood (not recorded which). The source is a woman aged 40-49 years who had been exposed to COVID-19. Both conserved end residues are part of each CDR3. Each record gives: J gene, V gene, D gene, clone size, CDR3 protein, CDR3 DNA. A D gene is named only where the DNA matches it firmly. Size values are once, few and many counts, or a class for expanded clones, and some rows have none.

TRBJ2-3 | TRBV19 | NA | NA | CASSLGGTDTQYF | TGTGCCAGTAGTTTGGGCGGCACAGATACGCAGTATTTT
TRBJ2-7 | TRBV5-1 | TRBD2 | NA | CASSLGLAGSYEQYF | TGCGCCAGCAGCTTGGGACTAGCGGGGTCCTACGAGCAGTACTTC
TRBJ1-1 | TRBV18 | NA | NA | CASSPRGGLEFEAFF | TGTGCCAGCTCACCCCGGGGGGGGCTAGAATTTGAAGCTTTCTTT
TRBJ1-6 | TRBV18 | TRBD1 | NA | CASSPPDRGSPLHF | TGTGCCAGCTCACCACCGGACAGGGGTTCACCCCTCCACTTT
TRBJ1-4 | TRBV20-1 | TRBD1 | NA | CSASTTGGEKLFF | TGCAGTGCTAGTACCACAGGGGGTGAAAAACTGTTTTTT
TRBJ1-2 | TRBV19 | NA | NA | CASTQGPNYGYTF | TGTGCCAGTACACAGGGTCCTAACTATGGCTACACCTTC
TRBJ2-2 | TRBV7-3 | TRBD1 | NA | CASSRDRVNTGELFF | TGTGCCAGCAGCCGGGACAGGGTTAACACCGGGGAGCTGTTTTTT
TRBJ1-3 | TRBV5-1 | NA | NA | CASSSQAGAGNTIYF | TGCGCCAGCAGCTCCCAAGCAGGGGCTGGAAACACCATATATTTT
TRBJ1-2 | TRBV12-3/TRBV12-4 | NA | few | CASSLITSGGYTF | TGTGCCAGCAGTCTCATCACGTCGGGGGGCTACACCTTC
TRBJ2-3 | TRBV5-1 | TRBD2 | NA | CASSSGLAGGGPSTDTQYF | TGCGCCAGCAGCAGCGGACTAGCGGGGGGGGGCCCTAGCACAGATACGCAGTATTTT
TRBJ1-1 | TRBV5-1 | NA | NA | CASSSSGQLNTEAFF | TGCGCCAGCAGCTCGAGCGGGCAGTTGAACACTGAAGCTTTCTTT
TRBJ1-1 | TRBV12-3/TRBV12-4 | NA | NA | CASQGNTEAFF | TGTGCCAGCCAGGGAAACACTGAAGCTTTCTTT
TRBJ2-2 | TRBV5-1 | TRBD2 | NA | CASSLTSGMGTGELFF | TGCGCCAGCAGCTTGACTAGCGGGATGGGCACCGGGGAGCTGTTTTTT
TRBJ2-7 | TRBV19 | NA | NA | CASSTGVGEQYF | TGTGCCAGTAGTACCGGGGTGGGCGAGCAGTACTTC
TRBJ1-2 | TRBV11-2 | NA | NA | CASSPTHQGNYGYTF | TGTGCCAGCAGCCCGACCCATCAGGGTAACTATGGCTACACCTTC
TRBJ1-2 | TRBV6-5 | TRBD1 | NA | CASSSGTGGYGYTF | TGTGCCAGCAGCTCCGGGACAGGGGGCTATGGCTACACCTTC
TRBJ2-1 | TRBV27 | TRBD2 | NA | CASSELAGVYNEQFF | TGTGCCAGCAGTGAACTAGCGGGGGTTTACAATGAGCAGTTCTTC
TRBJ2-7 | TRBV10-2 | NA | NA | CASSEYRAYEQYF | TGCGCCAGCAGTGAGTACCGGGCCTACGAGCAGTACTTC
TRBJ1-2 | TRBV5-1 | NA | NA | CASSSGGQAAYGYTF | TGCGCCAGCAGCTCGGGGGGGCAGGCGGCCTATGGCTACACCTTC
TRBJ1-2 | TRBV29-1 | NA | NA | CSVGQANYGYTF | TGCAGCGTTGGACAAGCCAACTATGGCTACACCTTC
TRBJ2-7 | TRBV18 | TRBD1 | NA | CASSPPWTGSYEQYF | TGTGCCAGCTCACCCCCCTGGACAGGATCCTACGAGCAGTACTTC
TRBJ2-1 | TRBV7-2 | NA | NA | CASSLPTLAAQFF | TGTGCCAGCAGCTTACCGACATTAGCGGCACAGTTCTTC
TRBJ1-5 | TRBV5-8 | NA | NA | CASSLYIRSDFYSNQPQHF | TGTGCCAGCAGCTTGTATATTCGGTCTGACTTTTATAGCAATCAGCCCCAGCATTTT
TRBJ1-1 | TRBV24-1 | NA | NA | CATSVTGRYGTEAFF | TGTGCCACCAGTGTCACGGGGAGGTACGGCACTGAAGCTTTCTTT
TRBJ1-2 | TRBV10-3 | NA | NA | CAISESIAGGPGVGYTF | TGTGCCATCAGTGAGTCGATCGCAGGCGGGCCGGGGGTTGGCTACACCTTC
TRBJ1-2 | TRBV28 | TRBD1 | NA | CASSLVQGGYGYTF | TGTGCCAGCAGTTTAGTGCAGGGGGGTTATGGCTACACCTTC
TRBJ1-2 | TRBV19 | NA | NA | CASSIGRGSGYTF | TGTGCCAGTAGTATTGGGAGGGGGAGCGGCTACACCTTC
TRBJ2-5 | TRBV5-1 | NA | NA | CASSFLGSQETQYF | TGCGCCAGCAGCTTTCTCGGGTCCCAAGAGACCCAGTACTTC
TRBJ2-6 | TRBV4-3 | TRBD2 | NA | CASSQEMTSGKGVLTF | TGCGCCAGCAGCCAAGAAATGACTAGCGGGAAAGGCGTCCTGACTTTC
TRBJ1-2 | TRBV3-1/TRBV3-2 | TRBD1 | once | CASSQDEGAGYGYTF | TGTGCCAGCAGCCAAGATGAGGGGGCGGGCTATGGCTACACCTTC
TRBJ2-1 | TRBV5-1 | NA | NA | CASSRDYNEQFF | TGCGCCAGCAGTCGGGACTACAATGAGCAGTTCTTC
TRBJ1-1 | TRBV2 | NA | NA | CATSRGEGEAFF | TGTGCCACCTCACGGGGGGAGGGGGAAGCTTTCTTT
TRBJ1-1 | TRBV27 | TRBD1 | NA | CASSQRQGSTEAFF | TGTGCCAGCAGTCAACGACAGGGTAGTACTGAAGCTTTCTTT
TRBJ2-1 | TRBV5-4 | NA | NA | CASSTRDIREQFF | TGTGCCAGCAGCACAAGGGACATTCGTGAGCAGTTCTTC
TRBJ2-7 | TRBV11-3 | TRBD2 | once | CASSPRLAAYEQYF | TGTGCCAGCAGCCCGAGACTAGCAGCTTACGAGCAGTACTTC
TRBJ1-2 | TRBV5-1 | TRBD1 | NA | CASSLEGTVNYGYTF | TGCGCCAGCAGCTTGGAGGGGACAGTAAACTATGGCTACACCTTC
TRBJ1-1 | TRBV20-1 | NA | once | CSASTGRNTEAFF | TGCAGTGCTAGTACGGGTAGGAACACTGAAGCTTTCTTT
TRBJ1-1 | TRBV12-3/TRBV12-4 | NA | NA | CASRFSITEAFF | TGTGCCAGCAGGTTCAGTATCACTGAAGCTTTCTTT
TRBJ2-5 | TRBV7-9 | NA | NA | CASSLEVPGGQVQETQYF | TGTGCCAGCAGCTTAGAAGTACCCGGGGGTCAGGTGCAAGAGACCCAGTACTTC
TRBJ1-1 | TRBV6-5 | NA | NA | CASSPRVVLNTEAFF | TGTGCCAGCAGCCCCCGGGTGGTCCTGAACACTGAAGCTTTCTTT
TRBJ2-1 | TRBV19 | TRBD1 | NA | CASTADRTHEQFF | TGTGCCAGTACCGCGGACAGGACCCATGAGCAGTTCTTC
TRBJ2-7 | TRBV2 | NA | NA | CASTIRGEQYF | TGTGCCAGCACCATTCGGGGGGAGCAGTACTTC
TRBJ1-2 | TRBV12-3/TRBV12-4 | NA | NA | CASRGGRHGYTF | TGTGCCAGCAGGGGGGGGCGACATGGCTACACCTTC
TRBJ1-1 | TRBV30 | TRBD1 | NA | CAWRGQGAGEAFF | TGTGCCTGGAGGGGACAGGGGGCGGGTGAAGCTTTCTTT
TRBJ1-1 | TRBV19 | TRBD1 | NA | CASQDRDRETNSGAFF | TGTGCCAGCCAAGACCGGGACAGGGAGACTAATTCGGGAGCTTTCTTT
TRBJ2-7 | TRBV7-9 | NA | NA | CASSPGDWSYEQYF | TGTGCCAGCAGCCCCGGGGACTGGTCCTACGAGCAGTACTTC